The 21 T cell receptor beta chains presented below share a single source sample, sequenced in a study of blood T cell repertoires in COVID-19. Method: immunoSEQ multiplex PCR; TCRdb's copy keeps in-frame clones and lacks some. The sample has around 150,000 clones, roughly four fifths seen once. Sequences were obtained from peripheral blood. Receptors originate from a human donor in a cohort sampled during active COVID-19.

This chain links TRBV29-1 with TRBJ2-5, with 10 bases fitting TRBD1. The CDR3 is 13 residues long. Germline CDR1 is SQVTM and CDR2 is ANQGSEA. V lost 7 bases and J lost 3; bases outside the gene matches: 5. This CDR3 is CSGDRGEEETQYF. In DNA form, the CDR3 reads TGCAGCGGGGACAGGGGAGAGGAAGAGACCCAGTACTTC.

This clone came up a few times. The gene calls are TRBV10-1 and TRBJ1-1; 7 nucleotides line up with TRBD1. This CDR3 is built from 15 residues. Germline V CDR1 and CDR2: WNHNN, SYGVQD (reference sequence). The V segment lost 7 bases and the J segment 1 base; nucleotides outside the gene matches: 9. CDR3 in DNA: TGCGCCAGCACCCCAGGGGGTAACCAGAACACTGAAGCTTTCTTT. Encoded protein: CASTPGGNQNTEAFF.

CDR3 residues: CASSLLGRANTEAFF. The CDR3 nucleotides read TGTGCCAGCAGCTTACTCGGGCGGGCAAACACTGAAGCTTTCTTT. J is TRBJ1-1 and V is TRBV7-9; D not resolved. V lost 2 bases and J lost 2, with 12 bases in between. The CDR3 sequence is 15 residues long. The germline CDR1 and CDR2 sequences are SEHNR and FQNEAQ (reference sequence). Together with reference TRBV7-9 and TRBJ1-1, the CDR3 gives the full variable domain: DTGVSQNPRHKITKRGQNVTFRCDPISEHNRLYWYRQTLGQGPEFLTYFQNEAQLEKSRLLSDRFSAERPKGSFSTLEIQRTEQGDSAMYLCASSLLGRANTEAFFGQGTRLTVV.

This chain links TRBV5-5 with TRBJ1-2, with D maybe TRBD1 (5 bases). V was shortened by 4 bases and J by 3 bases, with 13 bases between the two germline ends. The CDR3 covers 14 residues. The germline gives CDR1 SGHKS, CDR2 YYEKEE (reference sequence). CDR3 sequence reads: CASSLGAADYGYTF. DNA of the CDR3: TGTGCCAGCAGCCTTGGGGCGGCGGACTATGGCTACACCTTC.

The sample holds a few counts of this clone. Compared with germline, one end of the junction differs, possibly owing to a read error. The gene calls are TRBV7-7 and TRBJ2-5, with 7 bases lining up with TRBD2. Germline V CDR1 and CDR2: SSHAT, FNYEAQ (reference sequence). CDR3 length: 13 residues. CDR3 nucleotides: TGTGCTAGCAGCTGGACTAGTCAAGAGACCCAGTACTTC. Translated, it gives CASSWTSQETQYF.

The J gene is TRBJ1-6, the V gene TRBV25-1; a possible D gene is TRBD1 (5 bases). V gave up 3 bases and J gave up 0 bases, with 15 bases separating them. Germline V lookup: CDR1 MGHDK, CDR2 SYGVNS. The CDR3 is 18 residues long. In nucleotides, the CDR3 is TGTGCCAGCAGTGATTACGGGACCGGGAGCTCCTATAATTCACCCCTCCACTTT. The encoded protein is CASSDYGTGSSYNSPLHF.

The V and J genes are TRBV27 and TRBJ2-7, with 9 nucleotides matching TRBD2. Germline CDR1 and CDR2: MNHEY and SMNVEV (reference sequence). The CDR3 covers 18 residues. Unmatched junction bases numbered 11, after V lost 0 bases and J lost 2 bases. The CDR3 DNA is TGTGCCAGCAGTTTATCGCGGGCTAGCGGGACGAACCCCTACGAGCAGTACTTC. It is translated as CASSLSRASGTNPYEQYF.

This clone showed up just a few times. CDR3 nucleotides: TGTGCCAGCAGTTACTCCGTCGGGGGGGGTACAGAAAAACTGTTTTTT. It translates to CASSYSVGGGTEKLFF. The rearrangement joins TRBV6-6 to TRBJ1-4; the D gene is possibly TRBD1 (5 bases). The V end lost 0 bases, the J end lost 8 bases, and 16 bases lay between the germline ends. CDR1 and CDR2 (germline): MNHNY, SVGAGI (reference sequence). The CDR3 is 16 amino acids.

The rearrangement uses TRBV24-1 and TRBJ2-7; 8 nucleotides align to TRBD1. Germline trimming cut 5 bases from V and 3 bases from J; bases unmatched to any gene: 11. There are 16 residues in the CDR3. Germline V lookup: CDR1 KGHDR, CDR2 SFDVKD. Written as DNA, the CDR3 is TGTGCCACCAGTGCCGGGGGAACAGGGGGAGGCTACGAGCAGTACTTC. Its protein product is CATSAGGTGGGYEQYF.

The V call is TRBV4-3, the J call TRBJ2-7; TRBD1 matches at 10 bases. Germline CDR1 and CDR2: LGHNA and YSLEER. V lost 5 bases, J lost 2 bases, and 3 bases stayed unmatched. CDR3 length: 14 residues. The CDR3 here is CASSTGTGAYEQYF. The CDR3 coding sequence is TGCGCCAGCAGCACCGGGACAGGGGCCTACGAGCAGTACTTC.

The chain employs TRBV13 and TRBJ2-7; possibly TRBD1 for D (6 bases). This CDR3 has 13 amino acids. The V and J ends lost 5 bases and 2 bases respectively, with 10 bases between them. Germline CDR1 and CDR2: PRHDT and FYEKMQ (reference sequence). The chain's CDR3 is CASSPDRTYEQYF. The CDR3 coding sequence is TGTGCCAGCAGCCCCGACAGGACCTACGAGCAGTACTTC. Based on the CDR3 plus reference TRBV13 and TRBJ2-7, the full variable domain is AAGVIQSPRHLIKEKRETATLKCYPIPRHDTVYWYQQGPGQDPQFLISFYEKMQSDKGSIPDRFSAQQFSDYHSELNMSSLELGDSALYFCASSPDRTYEQYFGPGTRLTVT.

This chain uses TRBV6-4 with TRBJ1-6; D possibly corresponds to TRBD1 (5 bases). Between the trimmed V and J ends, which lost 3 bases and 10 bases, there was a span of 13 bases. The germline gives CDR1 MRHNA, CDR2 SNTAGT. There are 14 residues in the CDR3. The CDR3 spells CASSEGGSRSPLHF. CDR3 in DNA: TGTGCCAGCAGTGAGGGGGGTTCTAGATCACCCCTCCACTTT.

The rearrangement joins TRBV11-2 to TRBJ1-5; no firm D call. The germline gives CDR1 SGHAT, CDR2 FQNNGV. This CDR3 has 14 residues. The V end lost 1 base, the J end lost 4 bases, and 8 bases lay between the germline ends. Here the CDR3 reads CASSLATQNQPQHF. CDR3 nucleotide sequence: TGTGCCAGCAGCTTAGCTACCCAAAATCAGCCCCAGCATTTT.

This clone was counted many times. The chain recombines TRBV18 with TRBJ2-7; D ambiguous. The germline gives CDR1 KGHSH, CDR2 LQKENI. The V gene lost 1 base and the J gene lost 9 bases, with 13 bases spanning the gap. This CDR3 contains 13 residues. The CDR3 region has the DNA TGTGCCAGCTCACCACTAACTGGCGGCGGGCAGTACTTC. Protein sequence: CASSPLTGGGQYF.

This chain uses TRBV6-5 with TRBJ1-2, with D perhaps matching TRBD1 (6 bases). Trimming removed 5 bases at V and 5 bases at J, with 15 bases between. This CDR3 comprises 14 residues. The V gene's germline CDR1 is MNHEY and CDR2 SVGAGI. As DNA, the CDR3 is TGTGCCAGCAGTCCTAGGACAGTCCTTTATGGCTACACCTTC. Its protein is CASSPRTVLYGYTF.

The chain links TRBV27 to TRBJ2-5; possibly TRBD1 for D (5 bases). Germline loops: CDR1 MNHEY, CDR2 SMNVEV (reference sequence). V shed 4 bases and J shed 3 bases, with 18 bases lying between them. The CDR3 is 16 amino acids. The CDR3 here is CASSSLSRQTEETQYF. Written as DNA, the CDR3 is TGTGCCAGCAGTTCCCTAAGCCGACAGACGGAAGAGACCCAGTACTTC.

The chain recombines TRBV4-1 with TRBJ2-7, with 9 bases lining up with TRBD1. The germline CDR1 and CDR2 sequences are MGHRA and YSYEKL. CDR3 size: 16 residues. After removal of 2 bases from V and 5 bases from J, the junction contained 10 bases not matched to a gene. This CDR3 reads CASSQPGTGRRDEQYF. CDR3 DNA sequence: TGCGCCAGCAGCCAACCAGGGACAGGGCGCAGGGACGAGCAGTACTTC.

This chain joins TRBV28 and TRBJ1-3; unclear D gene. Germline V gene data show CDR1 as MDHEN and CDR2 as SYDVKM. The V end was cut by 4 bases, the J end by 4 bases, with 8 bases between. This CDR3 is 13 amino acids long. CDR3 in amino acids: CASSSSVGNTIYF. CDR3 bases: TGTGCCAGCAGTTCGTCGGTGGGAAACACCATATATTTT.

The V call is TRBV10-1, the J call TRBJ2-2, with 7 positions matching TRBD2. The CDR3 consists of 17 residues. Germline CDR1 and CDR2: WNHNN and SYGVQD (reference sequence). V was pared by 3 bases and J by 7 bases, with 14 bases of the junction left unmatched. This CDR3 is CASSDMASGLADGELFF. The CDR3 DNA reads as TGCGCCAGCAGTGATATGGCTAGCGGCCTGGCGGACGGGGAGCTGTTTTTT.

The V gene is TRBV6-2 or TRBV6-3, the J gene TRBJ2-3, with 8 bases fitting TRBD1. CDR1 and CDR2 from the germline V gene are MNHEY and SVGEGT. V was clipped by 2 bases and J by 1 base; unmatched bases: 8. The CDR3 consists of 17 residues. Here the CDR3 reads CASSYIGRGRGTDTQYF. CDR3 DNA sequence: TGTGCCAGCAGTTACATCGGCAGGGGGCGAGGCACAGATACGCAGTATTTT.

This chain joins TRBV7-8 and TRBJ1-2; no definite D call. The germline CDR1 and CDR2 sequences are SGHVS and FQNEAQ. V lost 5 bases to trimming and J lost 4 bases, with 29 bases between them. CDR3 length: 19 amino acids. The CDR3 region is CASSAQPPVRTRGGYGYTF. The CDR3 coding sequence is TGTGCCAGCAGCGCACAACCACCCGTACGAACCCGGGGAGGCTATGGCTACACCTTC.